The T cell receptor beta chain described here comes from a study of T cell responses to AZD1222 COVID-19 vaccine. As for the study in general: Combined were second doses at about 4 or about 12 weeks.

The assay was immunoSEQ multiplex PCR, and TCRdb's table has in-frame clones only and misses some. The sample includes 150,000 or so clones, about 90% of them seen just once. The material sequenced was peripheral blood, taken on day 0 of AZD1222 vaccination. This receptor was obtained from an adult in good health.

The CDR3 DNA follows: TGTGCCAGCTCAGAACAGGGGAACACCATATATTTT. Translation gives CASSEQGNTIYF. This rearrangement joins TRBV18 to TRBJ1-3; 7 positions agree with TRBD1. The CDR3 has 12 residues. The germline V gene encodes CDR1 KGHSH and CDR2 LQKENI. V dropped 5 bases and J dropped 7; count of bases not matched to a gene: 2. The variable domain in full, completed from reference TRBV18 and TRBJ1-3, reads NAGVMQNPRHLVRRRGQEARLRCSPMKGHSHVYWYRQLPEEGLKFMVYLQKENIIDESGMPKERFSAEFPKEGPSILRIQQVVRGDSAAYFCASSEQGNTIYFGEGSWLTVV.